This TCR beta chain was retrieved from a study of T cell repertoires in cytomegalovirus infection. Regarding the study as a whole: CMV carriers with the relevant HLA were identified by cumulative public TCR beta family frequency.

Germline V gene sequence: CDR1 MNHEY, CDR2 SMNVEV (reference sequence). The CDR3 spans 14 residues. The junction had 5 bases not matched to a gene; V was cut back by 7 bases and J by 2 bases. This clonotype was seen a handful of times. What it recognizes is unknown. In TCRdb, the reads were re-called with MiXCR into one record per CDR3 protein. The table records 55,000 to 85,000 distinct CDR3 sequences, more than 20% of them present only once. Material: CD8+ T cells from cultured PBMCs, obtained from culture after CMV antigen stimulation. This sequence was found in a human donor in good health (CMV status not recorded). Some clones in this sample may be carry-over from other donors' samples. V and J are TRBV27 and TRBJ1-2, with 9 nucleotides matching TRBD1. The CDR3 region is CASKPGTGNYGYTF. Here the CDR3 DNA reads TGTGCCAGCAAACCTGGGACAGGGAACTATGGCTACACCTTC.